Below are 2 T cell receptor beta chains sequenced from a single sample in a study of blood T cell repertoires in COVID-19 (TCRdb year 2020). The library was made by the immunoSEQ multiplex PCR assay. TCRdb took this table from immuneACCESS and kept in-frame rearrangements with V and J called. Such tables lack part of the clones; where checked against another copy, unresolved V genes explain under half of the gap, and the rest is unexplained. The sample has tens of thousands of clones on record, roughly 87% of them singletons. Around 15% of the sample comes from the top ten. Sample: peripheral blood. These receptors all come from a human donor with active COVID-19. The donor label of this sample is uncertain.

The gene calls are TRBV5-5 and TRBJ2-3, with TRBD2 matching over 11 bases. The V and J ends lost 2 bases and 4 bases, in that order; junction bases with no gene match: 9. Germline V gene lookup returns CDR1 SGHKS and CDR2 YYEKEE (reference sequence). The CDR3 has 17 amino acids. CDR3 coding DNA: TGTGCCAGCAGCTTAACCCTTAGCGGGGGGGCCCCAGATACGCAGTATTTT. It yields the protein CASSLTLSGGAPDTQYF.

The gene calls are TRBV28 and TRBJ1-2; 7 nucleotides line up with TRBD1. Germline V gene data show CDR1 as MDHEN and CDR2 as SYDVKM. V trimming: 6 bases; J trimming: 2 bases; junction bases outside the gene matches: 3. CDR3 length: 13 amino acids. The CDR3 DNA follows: TGTGCCAGCAGCGTGGGACAGAACTATGGCTACACCTTC. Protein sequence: CASSVGQNYGYTF.